This record covers a single T cell receptor beta chain. Its antigen remains unknown. The same CDR3 arises from other DNA sequences in this sample as well. These data are taken from a study of cytomegalovirus exposure and HLA in healthy donors. Overall study results and limits: V segments that were indistinguishable, TRBV6-2 and TRBV6-3 among them, were omitted from analysis.

Primers included in the PCR were 60 Vbeta and 13 Jbeta primers. Data came from immunoSEQ multiplex PCR; TCRdb stores just in-frame clones and leaves some out. The profile shows 150,000 to 200,000 clones, around nine tenths of them singletons. The germline V and J ends were trimmed by 5 bases and 0 bases, with 11 bases remaining between them. There are 15 residues in the CDR3. Per germline, CDR1 LNHDA and CDR2 SQIVND (reference sequence). The rearrangement joins TRBV19 to TRBJ1-5; D might be TRBD1 (6 bases). The sequence derives from a young woman in good health and CMV-seronegative. Input material: PBMCs. The CDR3 sequence is CASSPHRDSNQPQHF. The CDR3 DNA follows: TGTGCCAGTAGTCCACACAGGGATAGCAATCAGCCCCAGCATTTT.